This T cell receptor (beta chain) derives from a study of T cell responses to AZD1222 COVID-19 vaccine. The protocol was immunoSEQ multiplex PCR, while the TCRdb copy is restricted to in-frame clones and leaves out a portion. The sample includes 55,000 to 75,000 clones, 75% to 85% of them seen just once. Study results and limitations: White British donors predominated, females outnumbered males, and clonal diversity was possibly underestimated. Spike regions recognized by vaccine-associated CD4 TCRs spanned the protein, led by 160-218 and 743-854. AZD1222 recipients seropositive at baseline numbered only 6 or 7. Within unmutated variant regions lay the reported targets of nearly half of spike-specific TCRs.

Note on this clone: Its matching antigen is unknown.

The V end lost 5 bases, the J end lost 0 bases, and 10 bases lay between the germline ends. The CDR3 is 15 amino acids. CDR1 is SGHTA and CDR2 is FQGNSA in the germline V gene. The V and J genes are TRBV7-2 and TRBJ2-2; TRBD2 is a possible D gene (6 bases). The receptor's source is an adult in good health. This material consisted of peripheral blood, taken on day 0 of MenACWY control vaccination. CDR3: CASSLRGTNTGELFF. The CDR3 nucleotides are TGTGCCAGCAGCCTCCGGGGGACGAACACCGGGGAGCTGTTTTTT.